These 3 T cell receptor beta chains came from one sample sequenced in a study of blood T cell repertoires in COVID-19. TCRdb's copy holds only in-frame clones and misses some; the assay was immunoSEQ multiplex PCR. The sample has roughly 120,000 clones, about 85% seen once. Sequenced input: peripheral blood. The receptors shown here come from a man between 65 and 80 years old with acute or convalescent COVID-19.

The CDR3 sequence is CASSDRVDSPLHF. CDR3 nucleotides: TGCGCCAGCAGTGACAGGGTGGATTCACCCCTCCACTTT. J is TRBJ1-6 and V is TRBV10-1; possibly TRBD1 for D (5 bases). V was pared by 3 bases and J by 8 bases, with 8 bases between. Looked up from germline, CDR1 is WNHNN and CDR2 is SYGVQD (reference sequence). This CDR3 spans 13 amino acids.

This clone was observed a single time. The rearrangement links TRBV28 to TRBJ2-2; D gene unclear. CDR1 is MDHEN and CDR2 is SYDVKM in the germline V gene. The CDR3 runs 12 residues. Trimming took 6 bases from V and 4 from J, leaving 6 bases between them. The CDR3 loop reads CASSLFTGELFF. The CDR3 DNA is TGTGCCAGCAGCCTCTTCACCGGGGAGCTGTTTTTT.

This clone has just one count. The rearrangement joins TRBV10-3 to TRBJ2-1; 8 bases are a match to TRBD2. With 3 bases clipped from V and 5 bases from J, the junction kept 3 bases outside the gene matches. CDR3 length: 14 amino acids. The germline V gene encodes CDR1 ENHRY and CDR2 SYGVKD. This CDR3 reads CAISEKRGNNEQFF. The DNA for the CDR3 is TGTGCCATCAGTGAAAAGCGGGGGAACAATGAGCAGTTCTTC.